Presented here are 30 T cell receptor beta chains from one specimen sequenced in a study of blood T cell repertoires in COVID-19. Data came from immunoSEQ multiplex PCR; TCRdb stores just in-frame clones and leaves some out. This table holds approximately 61,000 clones, roughly 88% found once. Material for sequencing was peripheral blood. The receptors here all came from a woman of 80 years or more with active COVID-19.

This chain joins TRBV28 and TRBJ2-7; D gene ambiguous. V was pared by 2 bases and J by 3 bases, with 11 bases between. The CDR3 is made up of 14 amino acids. CDR1 is MDHEN, CDR2 SYDVKM, per germline. The CDR3 is CASSLLLRFYEQYF. DNA for the CDR3: TGTGCCAGCAGTTTACTGCTACGCTTCTACGAGCAGTACTTC. The entire variable domain, with the rest obtained from reference TRBV28 and TRBJ2-7, is as follows: DVKVTQSSRYLVKRTGEKVFLECVQDMDHENMFWYRQDPGLGLRLIYFSYDVKMKEKGDIPEGYSVSREKKERFSLILESASTNQTSMYLCASSLLLRFYEQYFGPGTRLTVT.

The V call is TRBV4-1, the J call TRBJ2-3; 11 bases align to TRBD2. The ends lost 1 base at V and 9 bases at J; junction bases unmatched: 9. CDR1 and CDR2 from the germline V gene are MGHRA and YSYEKL. The CDR3 runs 16 residues. The CDR3: CASSQAFSGGESTQYF. CDR3 nucleotides: TGCGCCAGCAGCCAAGCCTTTAGCGGGGGGGAGTCCACGCAGTATTTT.

This clone occurred once. V gene TRBV28 combines with J gene TRBJ2-3, with unresolved D. Germline CDR1 MDHEN, CDR2 SYDVKM. V shed 2 bases and J shed 4 bases, with 4 bases lying between them. This CDR3 comprises 12 residues. The DNA of the CDR3 is TGTGCCAGCAGTTTACGGGCAGATACGCAGTATTTT. Translated: CASSLRADTQYF.

This chain connects TRBV5-1 to TRBJ2-1; 12 bases line up with TRBD2. CDR1 SGHRS and CDR2 YFSETQ come from the germline V gene. Trimming cost V 4 bases and J 2 bases; bases outside gene matches: 4. This CDR3 is built from 16 residues. This chain's CDR3 is CASSAASGGAYNEQFF. DNA for the CDR3: TGCGCCAGCAGCGCGGCTAGCGGGGGGGCCTACAATGAGCAGTTCTTC.

The rearrangement links TRBV6-5 to TRBJ2-7, with 8 bases fitting TRBD2. The ends lost 6 bases at V and 3 bases at J; junction bases unmatched: 7. Germline CDR1 MNHEY, CDR2 SVGAGI. The CDR3 has 14 amino acids. The CDR3 nucleotides are TGTGCCAGCAGGGGGGGACTAGGGAACTACGAGCAGTACTTC. Amino acids: CASRGGLGNYEQYF.

The rearrangement links TRBV7-6 to TRBJ2-5; TRBD2 matches at 13 bases. V was clipped by 1 base and J by 5 bases; unmatched bases: 7. The CDR3 consists of 17 residues. Germline CDR1 reads SGHVS; CDR2 reads FNYEAQ. In nucleotides, the CDR3 is TGTGCCAGCAGCTTAGGCGGGGGGACTAGCGGGGTGGAGACCCAGTACTTC. It specifies CASSLGGGTSGVETQYF. The full variable domain, with the rest looked up from reference TRBV7-6 and TRBJ2-5, is GAGVSQSPRYKVTKRGQDVALRCDPISGHVSLYWYRQALGQGPEFLTYFNYEAQQDKSGLPNDRFSAERPEGSISTLTIQRTEQRDSAMYRCASSLGGGTSGVETQYFGPGTRLLVL.

This chain links TRBV4-1 with TRBJ2-6, with D tentatively TRBD1 (6 bases). Per the germline V gene, CDR1 is MGHRA and CDR2 is YSYEKL. The V and J ends lost 4 bases and 0 bases respectively, with 16 bases between them. The CDR3 loop spans 18 amino acids. CDR3 residues: CASSRSGARSSGANVLTF. DNA of the CDR3: TGCGCCAGCAGCCGCTCAGGGGCCCGAAGCTCTGGGGCCAACGTCCTGACTTTC.

The chain is built from TRBV5-1 and TRBJ2-5; TRBD2 is a possible D gene (6 bases). The germline CDR1 and CDR2 sequences are SGHRS and YFSETQ. V lost 4 bases and J lost 5, with 18 bases in between. CDR3 length equals 15 residues. The CDR3 coding sequence is TGCGCCAGCAGCCCGAGTGATGGGCTAGCGGAGACCCAGTACTTC. This encodes CASSPSDGLAETQYF. The entire variable domain, with the rest obtained from reference TRBV5-1 and TRBJ2-5, is as follows: KAGVTQTPRYLIKTRGQQVTLSCSPISGHRSVSWYQQTPGQGLQFLFEYFSETQRNKGNFPGRFSGRQFSNSRSEMNVSTLELGDSALYLCASSPSDGLAETQYFGPGTRLLVL.

The rearrangement links TRBV7-2 to TRBJ1-1; maybe TRBD1 (5 bases). Germline V CDR1 and CDR2: SGHTA, FQGNSA. This CDR3 is 15 amino acids long. V lost 2 bases and J 1 base, leaving 11 bases between the germline ends. The CDR3 loop is CASSLQGRSNTEAFF. DNA of the CDR3: TGTGCCAGCAGCTTACAGGGTAGATCGAACACTGAAGCTTTCTTT.

This rearrangement joins TRBV7-8 to TRBJ2-7; no clear D. CDR1 is SGHVS and CDR2 is FQNEAQ in the germline V gene. V was clipped by 2 bases and J by 0 bases, with 11 bases between them. The CDR3 spans 15 residues. The CDR3 here is CASSLWASASYEQYF. For the CDR3, the DNA is TGTGCCAGCAGCTTATGGGCTTCTGCCTCCTACGAGCAGTACTTC. The full variable domain, completed using reference TRBV7-8 and TRBJ2-7, is GAGVSQSPRYKVAKRGQDVALRCDPISGHVSLFWYQQALGQGPEFLTYFQNEAQLDKSGLPSDRFFAERPEGSVSTLKIQRTQQEDSAVYLCASSLWASASYEQYFGPGTRLTVT.

This chain uses TRBV2 with TRBJ2-3; no definite D call. Trimming shortened V by 4 bases and J by 2 bases, and 13 bases separated the two germline ends. The germline gives CDR1 SNHLY, CDR2 FYNNEI. The CDR3 spans 15 residues. For the CDR3, the DNA is TGTGCCAGCAGTGTGCGAGCCTTAAACACAGATACGCAGTATTTT. Encoded protein: CASSVRALNTDTQYF.

The CDR3 DNA reads TGTGCCAGCAGCTTAAGGGGGATCCGCACAGATACGCAGTATTTT. It yields the protein CASSLRGIRTDTQYF. The chain is built from TRBV7-9 and TRBJ2-3; a weak D match, TRBD1 (6 bases). This CDR3 has 15 residues. Germline values: CDR1 SEHNR, CDR2 FQNEAQ (reference sequence). With 2 bases removed from V and 1 base from J, the gap between germline ends came to 10 bases.

This clone was detected only once. This rearrangement joins TRBV6-4 to TRBJ2-3, with a tentative D call TRBD1 (5 bases). Germline V gene sequence: CDR1 MRHNA, CDR2 SNTAGT. The CDR3 totals 14 residues. V was cut by 0 bases and J by 2 bases, with 6 bases left in between. CDR3 residues: CASSDSGATDTQYF. CDR3 DNA sequence: TGTGCCAGCAGTGACTCAGGGGCCACAGATACGCAGTATTTT.

This clone appeared many times. The chain uses TRBV2 and TRBJ1-1; a possible D gene is TRBD1 (6 bases). The germline V gene encodes CDR1 SNHLY and CDR2 FYNNEI. With 8 bases removed from V and 6 bases from J, the gap between germline ends came to 19 bases. The CDR3 is 14 residues long. The CDR3 DNA is TGTGCCAGCCAACGAACAGGGTTGGGAGCTGAAGCTTTCTTT. Protein product: CASQRTGLGAEAFF.

This clone was detected only a few times. This sequence joins TRBV9 and TRBJ2-7, with 7 bases lining up with TRBD2. CDR3 length: 14 amino acids. The V segment lost 3 bases and the J segment 5 bases; nucleotides outside the gene matches: 8. CDR1 is SGDLS and CDR2 is YYNGEE in the germline V gene. The CDR3 region is CASSGAPGRDEQYF. CDR3 coding DNA: TGTGCCAGCAGCGGGGCACCAGGGAGGGACGAGCAGTACTTC.

The chain uses TRBV10-3 and TRBJ2-2; 11 bases line up with TRBD2. The CDR3 length is 16 residues. J lost 5 bases, V lost 1 base, and 3 bases had no gene match. CDR1 and CDR2 (germline): ENHRY, SYGVKD. The CDR3 DNA sequence: TGTGCCATCAGTGAGTTCTCTAGCGGGGGGACCGGGGAGCTGTTTTTT. Amino acid sequence: CAISEFSSGGTGELFF.

The chain carries TRBV2 and TRBJ1-4, with TRBD1 identical over 9 bases. This CDR3 contains 12 residues. Trimming cost V 5 bases and J 11 bases; bases outside gene matches: 3. Germline V gives CDR1 SNHLY, CDR2 FYNNEI. The CDR3, as DNA: TGTGCCAGCAGTCAGACAGGGGGGAAACTGTTTTTT. Translating gives CASSQTGGKLFF. The full variable domain, in which reference TRBV2 and TRBJ1-4 provide the parts outside the CDR3, is EPEVTQTPSHQVTQMGQEVILRCVPISNHLYFYWYRQILGQKVEFLVSFYNNEISEKSEIFDDQFSVERPDGSNFTLKIRSTKLEDSAMYFCASSQTGGKLFFGSGTQLSVL.

V gene TRBV19 combines with J gene TRBJ1-1; D is unresolved. Germline CDR1 LNHDA, CDR2 SQIVND (reference sequence). Trimming pared 2 bases from V and 0 bases from J, leaving 7 bases between. This CDR3 region has 14 residues. CDR3 in amino acids: CASSISGMNTEAFF. The CDR3 DNA reads as TGTGCCAGTAGTATATCAGGTATGAACACTGAAGCTTTCTTT.

The CDR3 is CASSFQGLNTEAFF. The CDR3 DNA reads as TGTGCCAGCAGCTTTCAGGGGCTGAACACTGAAGCTTTCTTT. The V and J genes are TRBV7-2 and TRBJ1-1; the D gene is possibly TRBD1 (6 bases). V was trimmed by 3 bases and J by 0 bases, leaving 8 bases between them. The CDR3 loop spans 14 amino acids. Germline V gene lookup returns CDR1 SGHTA and CDR2 FQGNSA. Combining the CDR3 with reference TRBV7-2 and TRBJ1-1 gives the whole variable domain GAGVSQSPSNKVTEKGKDVELRCDPISGHTALYWYRQSLGQGLEFLIYFQGNSAPDKSGLPSDRFSAERTGGSVSTLTIQRTQQEDSAVYLCASSFQGLNTEAFFGQGTRLTVV.

The CDR3 coding sequence is TGCAGTGTATTGTTGTCAGGTCGCAATCAGCCCCAGCATTTT. Translating it yields CSVLLSGRNQPQHF. The chain uses TRBV29-1 and TRBJ1-5; D not certain. This CDR3 has 14 residues. CDR1 and CDR2 from the germline V gene are SQVTM and ANQGSEA.

This chain links TRBV30 with TRBJ2-3, with D unclear. CDR3 size: 13 residues. Germline V lookup: CDR1 GTSNPN, CDR2 SVGIG (reference sequence). Trimming removed 4 bases from V and 0 bases from J, with 8 bases in between. CDR3 amino acids: CAWTLPSTDTQYF. CDR3 in DNA: TGTGCCTGGACACTGCCTAGCACAGATACGCAGTATTTT.

The rearrangement joins TRBV7-9 to TRBJ1-2; no clear D gene. V was shortened by 5 bases and J by 4 bases, with 14 bases between the two germline ends. The CDR3 covers 14 residues. Germline V lookup: CDR1 SEHNR, CDR2 FQNEAQ (reference sequence). The CDR3 protein is CASSRGREAYGYTF. The CDR3 DNA follows: TGTGCCAGCAGCCGGGGAAGGGAGGCCTATGGCTACACCTTC.

This chain joins TRBV9 and TRBJ2-1; D might be TRBD2 (5 bases). Germline CDR1 SGDLS, CDR2 YYNGEE. V was cut by 4 bases and J by 3 bases, with 17 bases left in between. The CDR3 is 16 amino acids. The CDR3 spells CASSSGGSGLYNEQFF. CDR3 sequence (DNA): TGTGCCAGCAGCTCCGGAGGATCCGGCCTCTACAATGAGCAGTTCTTC.

The V gene is TRBV14, the J gene TRBJ1-3, with TRBD1 identical over 7 bases. This CDR3 has 17 amino acids. The V segment lost 4 bases and the J segment 0 bases; nucleotides outside the gene matches: 9. Germline-derived CDR1 and CDR2 are SGHDN and FVKESK. The CDR3 sequence: CASSPWAGGNSGNTIYF. The CDR3 coding sequence is TGTGCCAGCAGCCCCTGGGCAGGGGGGAACTCTGGAAACACCATATATTTT.

In its sample, this clone was seen a few times. This chain connects TRBV19 to TRBJ1-1; TRBD1 might be the D (5 bases). Trimming shortened V by 7 bases and J by 0 bases, and 15 bases separated the two germline ends. CDR1 is LNHDA, CDR2 SQIVND, per germline (reference sequence). The CDR3 spans 15 residues. CDR3: CASTPPGRVNTEAFF. The CDR3 nucleotides are TGTGCCAGTACCCCGCCCGGCAGGGTGAACACTGAAGCTTTCTTT.

The chain uses TRBV5-1 and TRBJ2-7, with 13 bases aligning to TRBD2. Germline V gene data show CDR1 as SGHRS and CDR2 as YFSETQ. This CDR3 spans 15 amino acids. V dropped 1 base and J dropped 4; count of bases not matched to a gene: 2. The CDR3 sequence: CASSLTSGGEYEQYF. For the CDR3, the DNA is TGCGCCAGCAGCTTGACTAGCGGGGGGGAATACGAGCAGTACTTC.

The chain combines TRBV28 with TRBJ1-4; 7 bases map to TRBD1. Germline V gives CDR1 MDHEN, CDR2 SYDVKM. V was pared by 9 bases and J by 4 bases, with 11 bases of the junction left unmatched. This CDR3 has 15 amino acids. CDR3 sequence (DNA): TGTGCCAGTTGTATAGGGGGCCGCATTAATGAAAAACTGTTTTTT. This gives the protein CASCIGGRINEKLFF.

This clone was detected a few times. The rearrangement joins TRBV7-9 to TRBJ1-3; 11 bases are a match to TRBD1. Trimming removed 5 bases from V and 9 bases from J; junction bases left unmatched: 9. The CDR3 covers 15 residues. The germline V gene encodes CDR1 SEHNR and CDR2 FQNEAQ (reference sequence). The CDR3 DNA reads TGTGCCAGCAGCGGGTCGGGACAGGGGGAAGCCACCATATATTTT. It is translated as CASSGSGQGEATIYF.

The rearrangement links TRBV5-1 to TRBJ2-3, with 12 bases aligning to TRBD1. This CDR3 is built from 16 residues. Germline CDR1 SGHRS, CDR2 YFSETQ. V was pared by 7 bases and J by 7 bases, with 13 bases of the junction left unmatched. The CDR3 DNA reads as TGCGCCAGCGACAAATATCCGGGACAGGGGGCAAATACGCAGTATTTT. It is translated as CASDKYPGQGANTQYF.

V gene TRBV4-2 combines with J gene TRBJ2-1, with 13 bases aligning to TRBD2. Germline values: CDR1 LGHNA, CDR2 YNFKEQ. The V and J ends lost 0 bases and 7 bases, in that order; junction bases with no gene match: 6. The CDR3 spans 17 residues. The CDR3 nucleotides read TGTGCCAGCAGCCAAGATAGGACTAGCGGGGGTATAAATGAGCAGTTCTTC. This gives the protein CASSQDRTSGGINEQFF.